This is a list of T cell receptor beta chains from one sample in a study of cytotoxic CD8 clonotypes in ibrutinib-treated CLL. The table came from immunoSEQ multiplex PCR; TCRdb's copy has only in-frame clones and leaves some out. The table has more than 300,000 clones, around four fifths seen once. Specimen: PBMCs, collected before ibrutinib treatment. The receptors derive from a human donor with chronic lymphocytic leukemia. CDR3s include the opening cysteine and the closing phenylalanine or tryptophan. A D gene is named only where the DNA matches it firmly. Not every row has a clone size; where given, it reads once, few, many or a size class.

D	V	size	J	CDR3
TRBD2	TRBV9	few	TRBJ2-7	CASSGTSYEQYF
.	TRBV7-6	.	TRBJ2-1	CASSRERTYNEQFF
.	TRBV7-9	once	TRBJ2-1	CASSFWRSLINEQFF
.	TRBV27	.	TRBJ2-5	CASSRGPRETQYF
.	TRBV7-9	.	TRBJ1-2	CASSFSSQNYGYTF
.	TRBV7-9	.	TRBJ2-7	CASSDEPSYEQYF
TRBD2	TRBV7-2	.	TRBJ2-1	CASSSSGSRAYNEQFF
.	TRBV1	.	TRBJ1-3	CTSSQDRGLGNTIYF
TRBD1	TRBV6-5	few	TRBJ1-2	CASSPTGGYYGYTF
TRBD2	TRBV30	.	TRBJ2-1	CAWGLAGYEQFF
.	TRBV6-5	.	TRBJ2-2	CASLGSGELFF
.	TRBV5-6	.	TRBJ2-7	CASSLWGEQYF
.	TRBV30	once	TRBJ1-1	CAWSVLPFQTNTEAFF
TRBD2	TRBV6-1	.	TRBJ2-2	CASSGIAGLSGELFF
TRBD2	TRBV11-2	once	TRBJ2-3	CASSLMGGSGGDTQYF
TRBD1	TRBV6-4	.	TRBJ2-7	CASSDSARGYIYEQYF
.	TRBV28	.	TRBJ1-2	CASSLRGLIGYTF
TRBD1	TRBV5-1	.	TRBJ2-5	CASSPGTGETQYF
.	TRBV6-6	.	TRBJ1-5	CASSYTHSPQHF
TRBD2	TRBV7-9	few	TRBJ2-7	CASSLESGGRAREQYF
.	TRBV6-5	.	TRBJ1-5	CASSTLGGPQHF
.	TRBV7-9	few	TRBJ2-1	CASSFSDGPGPGSEQFF
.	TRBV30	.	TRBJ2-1	CAWSLRGYEQFF
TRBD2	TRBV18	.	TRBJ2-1	CASSPTSGNVNEQFF
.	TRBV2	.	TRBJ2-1	CASKRLNNEQFF